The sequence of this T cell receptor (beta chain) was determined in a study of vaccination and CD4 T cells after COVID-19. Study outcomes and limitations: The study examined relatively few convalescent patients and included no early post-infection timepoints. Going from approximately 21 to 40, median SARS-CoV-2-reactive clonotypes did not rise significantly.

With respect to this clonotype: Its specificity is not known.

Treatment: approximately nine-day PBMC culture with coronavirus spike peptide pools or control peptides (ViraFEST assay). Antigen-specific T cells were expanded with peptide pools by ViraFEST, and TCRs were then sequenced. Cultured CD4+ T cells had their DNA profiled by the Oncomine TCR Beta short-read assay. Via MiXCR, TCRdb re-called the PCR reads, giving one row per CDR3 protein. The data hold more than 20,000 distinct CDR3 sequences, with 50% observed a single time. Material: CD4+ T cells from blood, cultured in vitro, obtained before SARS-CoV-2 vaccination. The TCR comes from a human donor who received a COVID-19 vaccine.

The chain's CDR3 is CASRSPGGAKNIQYF. CDR3 nucleotides: TGTGCCAGTAGAAGTCCAGGGGGAGCCAAAAACATTCAGTACTTC. The V gene is TRBV19, the J gene TRBJ2-4, with 7 bases fitting TRBD1. With V trimmed by 6 bases and J by 0 bases, 5 bases remained unmatched. Germline V gives CDR1 LNHDA, CDR2 SQIVND (reference sequence). The CDR3 is 15 residues long. The whole variable domain, remainder taken from reference TRBV19 and TRBJ2-4, is DGGITQSPKYLFRKEGQNVTLSCEQNLNHDAMYWYRQDPGQGLRLIYYSQIVNDFQKGDIAEGYSVSREKKESFPLTVTSAQKNPTAFYLCASRSPGGAKNIQYFGAGTRLSVL.